Detailed here is one T cell receptor beta chain. TEMRA cells were FACS-enriched, with CD8+ and CD4+ T cells isolated negatively. Trimming removed 7 bases at V and 8 bases at J, with 23 bases between. Per the germline V gene, CDR1 is SNHLY and CDR2 is FYNNEI. CDR3 length: 16 amino acids. The data are from a study of CD8 T cells in Susac syndrome. Random hexamers were used to reverse transcribe 0.5 to 1 ug of RNA. TCRdb ran MiXCR on the immunoSEQ multiplex PCR reads and lists one entry per CDR3 protein. Among around 200,000 distinct CDR3 sequences listed, 80% to 95% were seen once. The chain is built from TRBV2 and TRBJ1-4, with a weak D call TRBD1 (5 bases). The TCR comes from a human donor with multiple sclerosis. Sequencing was carried out using CD8+ T cells from PBMCs. The chain's CDR3 is CASTTFGGEFVEKLFF. As DNA, the CDR3 is TGTGCCAGCACCACCTTCGGAGGGGAGTTCGTCGAAAAACTGTTTTTT. Full variable domain (rest looked up from reference TRBV2 and TRBJ1-4): EPEVTQTPSHQVTQMGQEVILRCVPISNHLYFYWYRQILGQKVEFLVSFYNNEISEKSEIFDDQFSVERPDGSNFTLKIRSTKLEDSAMYFCASTTFGGEFVEKLFFGSGTQLSVL.